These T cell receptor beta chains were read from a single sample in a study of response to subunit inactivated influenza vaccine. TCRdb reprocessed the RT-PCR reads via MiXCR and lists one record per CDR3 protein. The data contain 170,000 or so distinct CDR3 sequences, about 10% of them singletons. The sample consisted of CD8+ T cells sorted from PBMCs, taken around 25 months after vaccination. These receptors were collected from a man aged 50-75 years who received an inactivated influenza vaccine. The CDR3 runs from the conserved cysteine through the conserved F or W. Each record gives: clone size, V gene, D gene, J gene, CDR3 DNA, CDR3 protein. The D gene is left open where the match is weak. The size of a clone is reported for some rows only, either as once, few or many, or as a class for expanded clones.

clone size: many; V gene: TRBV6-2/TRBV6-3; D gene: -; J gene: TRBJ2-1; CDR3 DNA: TGTGCCAGCAGTTACTCGATCCAGAGCTCCTACAATGAGCAGTTCTTC; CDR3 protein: CASSYSIQSSYNEQFF
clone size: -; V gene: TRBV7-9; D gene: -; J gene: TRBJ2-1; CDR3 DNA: TGTGCCGGCCGGATCGGGAATGAGCAGTTCTTC; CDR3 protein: CAGRIGNEQFF
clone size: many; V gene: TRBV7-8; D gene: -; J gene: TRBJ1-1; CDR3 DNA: TGTGCCAGCAGCCCACACTGGGCCGAGGTGAACACTGAAGCTTTCTTT; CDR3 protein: CASSPHWAEVNTEAFF
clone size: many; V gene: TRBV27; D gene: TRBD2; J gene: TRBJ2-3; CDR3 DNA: TGTGCCAGCAGTTTACAGCGGGGGGGCACAGATACGCAGTATTTT; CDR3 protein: CASSLQRGGTDTQYF
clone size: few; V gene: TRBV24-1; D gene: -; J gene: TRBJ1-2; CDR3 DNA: TGTGCCACCAGTGATTCCGGGACCTACTATGGCTACACCTTC; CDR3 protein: CATSDSGTYYGYTF
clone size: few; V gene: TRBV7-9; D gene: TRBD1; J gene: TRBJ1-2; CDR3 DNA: TGTGCCAGCAGCTCCCAAAACTTCGGACAGGACGGCTACACCTTC; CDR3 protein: CASSSQNFGQDGYTF
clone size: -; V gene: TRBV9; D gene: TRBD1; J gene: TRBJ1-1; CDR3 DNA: TGTGCCAGCAGCGGGGGACAGGGGGCCACTGAAGCTTTCTTT; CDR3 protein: CASSGGQGATEAFF
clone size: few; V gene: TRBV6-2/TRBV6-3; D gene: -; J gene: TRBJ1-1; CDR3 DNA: TGTGCCAGCAGTTACGGTCCGAACACTGAAGCTTTCTTT; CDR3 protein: CASSYGPNTEAFF
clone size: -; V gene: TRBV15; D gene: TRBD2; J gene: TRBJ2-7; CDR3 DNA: TGTGCCACCAGCAGAGTAACGGGGGGTGACTACGAGCAGTACTTC; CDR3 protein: CATSRVTGGDYEQYF
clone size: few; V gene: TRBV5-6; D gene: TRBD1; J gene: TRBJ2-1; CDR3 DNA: TGTGCCAGCAGCGGGAGCTACGGGACAGGGTTGAACAATGAGCAGTTCTTC; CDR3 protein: CASSGSYGTGLNNEQFF